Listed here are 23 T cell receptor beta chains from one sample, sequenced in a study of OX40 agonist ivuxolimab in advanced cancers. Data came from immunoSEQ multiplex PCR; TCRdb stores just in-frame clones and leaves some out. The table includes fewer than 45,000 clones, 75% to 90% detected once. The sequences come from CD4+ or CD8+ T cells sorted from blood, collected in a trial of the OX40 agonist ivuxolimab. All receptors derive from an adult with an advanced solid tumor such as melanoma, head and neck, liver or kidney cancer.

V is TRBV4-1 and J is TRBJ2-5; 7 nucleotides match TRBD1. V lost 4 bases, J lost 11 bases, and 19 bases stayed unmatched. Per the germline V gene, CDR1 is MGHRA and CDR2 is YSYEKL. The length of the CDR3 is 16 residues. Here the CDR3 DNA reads TGCGCCAGCAGCCCCACGGGGACAGCCAACTCCTACGGGCAGTACTTC. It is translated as CASSPTGTANSYGQYF.

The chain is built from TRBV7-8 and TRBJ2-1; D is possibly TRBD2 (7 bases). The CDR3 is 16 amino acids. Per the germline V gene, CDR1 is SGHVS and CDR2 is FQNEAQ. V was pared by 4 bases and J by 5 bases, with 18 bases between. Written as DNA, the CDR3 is TGTGCCAGCAGCTCGAGGGGGGGTAGAATTGACAATGAGCAGTTCTTC. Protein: CASSSRGGRIDNEQFF.

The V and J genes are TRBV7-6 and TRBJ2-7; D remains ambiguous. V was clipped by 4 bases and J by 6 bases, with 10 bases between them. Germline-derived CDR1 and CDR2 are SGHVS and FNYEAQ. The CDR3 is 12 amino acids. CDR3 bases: TGTGCCAGCAGCTACCTCTTAGGCGAGCAGTACTTC. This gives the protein CASSYLLGEQYF.

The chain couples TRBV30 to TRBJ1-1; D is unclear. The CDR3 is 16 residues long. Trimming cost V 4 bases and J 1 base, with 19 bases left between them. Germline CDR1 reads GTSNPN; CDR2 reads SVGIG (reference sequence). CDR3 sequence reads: CAWTPFRAEKNTEAFF. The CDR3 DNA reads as TGTGCCTGGACTCCCTTTAGGGCAGAAAAGAACACTGAAGCTTTCTTT.

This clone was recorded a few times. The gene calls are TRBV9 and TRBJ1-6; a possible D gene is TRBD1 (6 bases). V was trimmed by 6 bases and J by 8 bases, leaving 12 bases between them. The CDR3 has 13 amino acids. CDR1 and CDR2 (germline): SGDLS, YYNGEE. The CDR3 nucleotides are TGTGCCAGCAACCAGGGGAAATATTCACCCCTCCACTTT. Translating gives CASNQGKYSPLHF. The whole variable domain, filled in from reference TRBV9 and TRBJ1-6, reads DSGVTQTPKHLITATGQRVTLRCSPRSGDLSVYWYQQSLDQGLQFLIQYYNGEERAKGNILERFSAQQFPDLHSELNLSSLELGDSALYFCASNQGKYSPLHFGNGTRLTVT.

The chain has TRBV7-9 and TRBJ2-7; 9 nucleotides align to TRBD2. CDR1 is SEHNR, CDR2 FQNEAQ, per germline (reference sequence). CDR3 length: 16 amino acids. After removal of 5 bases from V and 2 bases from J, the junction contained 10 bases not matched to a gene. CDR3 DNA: TGTGCCAGCAGCCACCCACTAGCGGGCGGCGCCTACGAGCAGTACTTC. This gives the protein CASSHPLAGGAYEQYF.

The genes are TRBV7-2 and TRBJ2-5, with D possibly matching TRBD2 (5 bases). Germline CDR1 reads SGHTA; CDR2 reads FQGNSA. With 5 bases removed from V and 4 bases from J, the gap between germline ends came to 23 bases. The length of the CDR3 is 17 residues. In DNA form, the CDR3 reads TGTGCCAGCAGCCCCGAGGCAGTGGACTTTCTGTCAGAGACCCAGTACTTC. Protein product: CASSPEAVDFLSETQYF.

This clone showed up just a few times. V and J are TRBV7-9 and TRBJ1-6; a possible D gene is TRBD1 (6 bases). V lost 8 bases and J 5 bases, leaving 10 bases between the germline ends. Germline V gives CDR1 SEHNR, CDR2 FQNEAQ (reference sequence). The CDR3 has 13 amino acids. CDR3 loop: CASQGWNNSPLHF. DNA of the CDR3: TGTGCCAGCCAGGGGTGGAATAATTCACCCCTCCACTTT. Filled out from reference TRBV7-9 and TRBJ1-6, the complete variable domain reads DTGVSQNPRHKITKRGQNVTFRCDPISEHNRLYWYRQTLGQGPEFLTYFQNEAQLEKSRLLSDRFSAERPKGSFSTLEIQRTEQGDSAMYLCASQGWNNSPLHFGNGTRLTVT.

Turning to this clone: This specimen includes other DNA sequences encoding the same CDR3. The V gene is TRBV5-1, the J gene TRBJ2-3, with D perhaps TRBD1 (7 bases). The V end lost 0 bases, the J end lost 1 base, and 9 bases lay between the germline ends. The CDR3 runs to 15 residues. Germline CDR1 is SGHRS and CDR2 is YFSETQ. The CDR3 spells CASSLGRGRTDTQYF. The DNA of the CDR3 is TGCGCCAGCAGCTTGGGGAGGGGGCGCACAGATACGCAGTATTTT. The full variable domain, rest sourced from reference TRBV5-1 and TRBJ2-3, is KAGVTQTPRYLIKTRGQQVTLSCSPISGHRSVSWYQQTPGQGLQFLFEYFSETQRNKGNFPGRFSGRQFSNSRSEMNVSTLELGDSALYLCASSLGRGRTDTQYFGPGTRLTVL.

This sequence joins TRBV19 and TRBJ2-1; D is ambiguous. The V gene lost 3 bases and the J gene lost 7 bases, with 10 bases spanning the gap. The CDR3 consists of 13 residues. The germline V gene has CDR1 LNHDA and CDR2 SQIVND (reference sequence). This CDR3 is CASSIGSWNEQFF. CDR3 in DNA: TGTGCCAGTAGTATTGGTAGTTGGAATGAGCAGTTCTTC.

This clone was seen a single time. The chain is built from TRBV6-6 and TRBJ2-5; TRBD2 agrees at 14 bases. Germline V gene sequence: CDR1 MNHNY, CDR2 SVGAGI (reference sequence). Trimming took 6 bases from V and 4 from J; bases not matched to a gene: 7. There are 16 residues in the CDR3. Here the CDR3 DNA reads TGTGCCAGCAGCCGTGGACTAGCGGGAGGTGGAGAGACCCAGTACTTC. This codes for CASSRGLAGGGETQYF.

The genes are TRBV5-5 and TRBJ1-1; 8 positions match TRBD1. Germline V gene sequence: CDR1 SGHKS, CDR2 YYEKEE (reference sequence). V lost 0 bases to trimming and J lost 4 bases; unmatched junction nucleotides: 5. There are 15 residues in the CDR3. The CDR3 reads CASSLEDRAVTEAFF. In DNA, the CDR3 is TGTGCCAGCAGCTTGGAGGACAGGGCCGTCACTGAAGCTTTCTTT.

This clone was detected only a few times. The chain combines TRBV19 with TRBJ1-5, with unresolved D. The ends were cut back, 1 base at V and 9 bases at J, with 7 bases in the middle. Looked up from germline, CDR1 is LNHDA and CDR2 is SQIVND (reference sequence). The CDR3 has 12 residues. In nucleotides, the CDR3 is TGTGCCAGTAGTATAGTAGCAGGGCCCCAGCATTTT. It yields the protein CASSIVAGPQHF.

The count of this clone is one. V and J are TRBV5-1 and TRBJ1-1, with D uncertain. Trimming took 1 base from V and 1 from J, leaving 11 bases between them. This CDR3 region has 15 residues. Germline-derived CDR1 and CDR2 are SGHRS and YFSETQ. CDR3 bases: TGCGCCAGCAGCTTGCGGTCAGCTTCGAACACTGAAGCTTTCTTT. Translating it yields CASSLRSASNTEAFF. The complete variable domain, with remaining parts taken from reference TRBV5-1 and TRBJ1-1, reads KAGVTQTPRYLIKTRGQQVTLSCSPISGHRSVSWYQQTPGQGLQFLFEYFSETQRNKGNFPGRFSGRQFSNSRSEMNVSTLELGDSALYLCASSLRSASNTEAFFGQGTRLTVV.

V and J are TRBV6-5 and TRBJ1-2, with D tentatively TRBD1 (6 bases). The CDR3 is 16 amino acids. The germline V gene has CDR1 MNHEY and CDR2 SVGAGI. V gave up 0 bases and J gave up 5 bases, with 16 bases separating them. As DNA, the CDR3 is TGTGCCAGCAGTTACTCGACTCTAGGGGGGAGGTATGGCTACACCTTC. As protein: CASSYSTLGGRYGYTF.

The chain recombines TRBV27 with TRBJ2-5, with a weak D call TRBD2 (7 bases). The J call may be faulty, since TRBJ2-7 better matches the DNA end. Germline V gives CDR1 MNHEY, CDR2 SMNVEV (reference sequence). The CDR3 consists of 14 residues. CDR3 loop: CASSLRGGTYEQYF. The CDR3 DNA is TGTGCCAGCAGTTTAAGGGGGGGAACCTACGAGCAGTACTTC.

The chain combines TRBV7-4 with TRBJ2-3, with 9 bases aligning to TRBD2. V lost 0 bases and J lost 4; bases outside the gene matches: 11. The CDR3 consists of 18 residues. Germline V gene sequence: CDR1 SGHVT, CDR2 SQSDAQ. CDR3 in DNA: TGTGCCAGCAGCTTAGCGCGTCGGCTGGCGGGAGGGGCAGATACGCAGTATTTT. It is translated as CASSLARRLAGGADTQYF.

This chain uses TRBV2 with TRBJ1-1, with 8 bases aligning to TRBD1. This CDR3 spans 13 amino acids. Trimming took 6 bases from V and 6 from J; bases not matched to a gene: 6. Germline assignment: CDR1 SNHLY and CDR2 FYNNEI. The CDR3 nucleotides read TGTGCCAGCAGCGGACAGGGATTCGCTGAAGCTTTCTTT. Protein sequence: CASSGQGFAEAFF.

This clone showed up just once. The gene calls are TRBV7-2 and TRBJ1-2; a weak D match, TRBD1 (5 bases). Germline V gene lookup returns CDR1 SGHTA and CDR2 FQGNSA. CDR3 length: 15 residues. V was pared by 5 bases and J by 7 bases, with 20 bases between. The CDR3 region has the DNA TGTGCCAGCAGCCCGGACGGAAGCTCAGGGAGTGGCTACACCTTC. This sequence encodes CASSPDGSSGSGYTF.

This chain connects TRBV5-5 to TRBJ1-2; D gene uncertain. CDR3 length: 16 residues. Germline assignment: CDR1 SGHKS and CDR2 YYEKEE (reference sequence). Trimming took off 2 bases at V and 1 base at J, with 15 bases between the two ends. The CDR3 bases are TGTGCCAGCAGCTTCCTGCCACAGCTGAATAACTATGGCTACACCTTC. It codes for CASSFLPQLNNYGYTF.

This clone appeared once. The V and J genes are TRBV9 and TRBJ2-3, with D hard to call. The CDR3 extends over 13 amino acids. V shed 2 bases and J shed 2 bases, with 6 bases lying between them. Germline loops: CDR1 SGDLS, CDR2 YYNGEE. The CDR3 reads CASSVLTTDTQYF. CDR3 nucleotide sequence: TGTGCCAGCAGCGTCCTTACCACAGATACGCAGTATTTT.

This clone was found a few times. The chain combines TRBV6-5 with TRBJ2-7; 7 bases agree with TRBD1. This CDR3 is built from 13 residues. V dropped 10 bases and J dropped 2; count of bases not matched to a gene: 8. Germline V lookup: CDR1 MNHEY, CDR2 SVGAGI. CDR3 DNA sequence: TGTGCCACCAGAGAGAGGGGGCCCTACGAGCAGTACTTC. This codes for CATRERGPYEQYF.

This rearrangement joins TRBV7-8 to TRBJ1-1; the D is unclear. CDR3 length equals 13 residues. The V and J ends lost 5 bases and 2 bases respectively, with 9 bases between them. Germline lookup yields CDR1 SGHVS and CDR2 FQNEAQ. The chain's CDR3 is CASSTDVNTEAFF. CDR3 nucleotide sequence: TGTGCCAGCAGCACAGACGTTAACACTGAAGCTTTCTTT.